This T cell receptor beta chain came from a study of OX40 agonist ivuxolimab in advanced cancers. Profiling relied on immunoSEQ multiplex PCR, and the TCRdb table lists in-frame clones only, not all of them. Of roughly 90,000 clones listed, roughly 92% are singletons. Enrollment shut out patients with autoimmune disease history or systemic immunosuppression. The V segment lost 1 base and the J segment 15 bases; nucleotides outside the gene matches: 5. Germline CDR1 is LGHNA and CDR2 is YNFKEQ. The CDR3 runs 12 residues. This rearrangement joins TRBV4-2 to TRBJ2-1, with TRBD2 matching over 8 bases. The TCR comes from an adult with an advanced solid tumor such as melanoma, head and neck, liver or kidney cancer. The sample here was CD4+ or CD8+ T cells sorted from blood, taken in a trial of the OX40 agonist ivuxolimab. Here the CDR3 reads CASSQGGLELFF. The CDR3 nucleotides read TGTGCCAGCAGCCAAGGGGGACTAGAATTGTTCTTC.